This T cell receptor beta chain originates from a study of T cell repertoires in cytomegalovirus infection. Study-wide context: Indications of both CMV infection and matching HLA type were provided by public TCR beta signatures.

Regarding this clonotype: Its antigen is not identified.

TCRdb reprocessed the reads with MiXCR, giving one entry per CDR3 protein. The table lists 700,000 to 900,000 distinct CDR3 sequences, about 27% of them singletons. This CDR3 is built from 15 residues. The V gene end was trimmed by 6 bases and the J gene end by 2 bases; junction bases not matched to a gene: 4. Per germline, CDR1 SQVTM and CDR2 ANQGSEA. General study points: Frequencies of public TCR beta families were cumulated, and this identified carriers of CMV plus the relevant HLA. Dominating the ex vivo response were TCR beta clonotypes that were CMV-specific and HLA-C-restricted.

The sequencing here drew on cultured CD8+ T cells from PBMCs, taken from culture after CMV antigen stimulation. The rearrangement uses TRBV29-1 and TRBJ2-6; 10 nucleotides align to TRBD1. The receptor comes from a human donor in good health (CMV status not recorded). Some clones in this sample may be carry-over from other donors' samples. This chain's CDR3 is CSVTGGTAGANVLTF. CDR3 bases: TGCAGCGTGACAGGGGGCACGGCTGGGGCCAACGTCCTGACTTTC. Full variable domain (rest looked up from reference TRBV29-1 and TRBJ2-6): SAVISQKPSRDICQRGTSLTIQCQVDSQVTMMFWYRQQPGQSLTLIATANQGSEATYESGFVIDKFPISRPNLTFSTLTVSNMSPEDSSIYLCSVTGGTAGANVLTFGAGSRLTVL.